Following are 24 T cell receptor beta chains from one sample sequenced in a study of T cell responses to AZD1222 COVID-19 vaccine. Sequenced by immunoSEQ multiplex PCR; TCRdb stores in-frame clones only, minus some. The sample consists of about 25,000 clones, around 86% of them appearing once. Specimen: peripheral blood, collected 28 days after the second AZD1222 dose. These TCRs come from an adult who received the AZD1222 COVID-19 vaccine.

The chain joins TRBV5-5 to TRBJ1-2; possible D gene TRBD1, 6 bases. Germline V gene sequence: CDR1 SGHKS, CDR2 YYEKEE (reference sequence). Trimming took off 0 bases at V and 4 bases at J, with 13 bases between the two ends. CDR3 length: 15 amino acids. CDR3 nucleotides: TGTGCCAGCAGCTTGGCCCAGGGACAATCCTATGGCTACACCTTC. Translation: CASSLAQGQSYGYTF.

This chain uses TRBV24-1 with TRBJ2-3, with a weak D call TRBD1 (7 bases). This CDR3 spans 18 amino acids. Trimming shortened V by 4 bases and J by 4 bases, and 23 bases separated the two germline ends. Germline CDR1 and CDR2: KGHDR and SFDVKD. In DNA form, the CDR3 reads TGTGCCACCAGTGACCTTCGGGGGAAGGGCAGGGGGGCAGATACGCAGTATTTT. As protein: CATSDLRGKGRGADTQYF.

For the CDR3, the DNA is TGTGCCAGCAGCCACCAGGGACGGGGGGAGACCCAGTACTTC. Translation: CASSHQGRGETQYF. The J gene is TRBJ2-5, the V gene TRBV3-1 (or the pseudogene TRBV3-2); TRBD2 is a possible D gene (6 bases). This CDR3 region has 14 residues. Trimming removed 3 bases from V and 5 bases from J, with 13 bases in between. Per germline, CDR1 LGHDT and CDR2 YNNKEL (reference sequence).

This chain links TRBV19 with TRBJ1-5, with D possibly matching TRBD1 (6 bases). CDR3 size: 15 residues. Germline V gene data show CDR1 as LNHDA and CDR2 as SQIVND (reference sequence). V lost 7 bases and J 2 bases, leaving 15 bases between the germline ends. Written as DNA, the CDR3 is TGTGCCAGTAAATTTCAGGGGCAGGGCAATCAGCCCCAGCATTTT. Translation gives CASKFQGQGNQPQHF.

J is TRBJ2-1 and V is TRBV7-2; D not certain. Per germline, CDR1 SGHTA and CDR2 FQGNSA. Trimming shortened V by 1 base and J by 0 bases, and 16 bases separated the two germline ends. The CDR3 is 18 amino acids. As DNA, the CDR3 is TGTGCCAGCAGCTTAGATTTTCCCGCGCCGAGCTCCTACAATGAGCAGTTCTTC. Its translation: CASSLDFPAPSSYNEQFF. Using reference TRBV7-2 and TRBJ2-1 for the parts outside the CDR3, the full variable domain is GAGVSQSPSNKVTEKGKDVELRCDPISGHTALYWYRQSLGQGLEFLIYFQGNSAPDKSGLPSDRFSAERTGGSVSTLTIQRTQQEDSAVYLCASSLDFPAPSSYNEQFFGPGTRLTVL.

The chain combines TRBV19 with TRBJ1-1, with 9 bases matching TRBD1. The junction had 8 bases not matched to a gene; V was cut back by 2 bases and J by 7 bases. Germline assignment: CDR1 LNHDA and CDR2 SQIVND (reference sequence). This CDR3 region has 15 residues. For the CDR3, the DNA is TGTGCCAGTAGTATAAGAGAGACAGGGGGTCATGAAGCTTTCTTT. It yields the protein CASSIRETGGHEAFF.

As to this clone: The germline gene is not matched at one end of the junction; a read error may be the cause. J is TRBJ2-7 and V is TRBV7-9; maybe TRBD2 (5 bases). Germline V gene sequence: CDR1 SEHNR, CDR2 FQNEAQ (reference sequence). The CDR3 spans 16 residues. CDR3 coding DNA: TGTGCCGGCAGCTTAGCGCTAGATGGATTTTCGAGGGAGCAGTACTTC. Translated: CAGSLALDGFSREQYF.

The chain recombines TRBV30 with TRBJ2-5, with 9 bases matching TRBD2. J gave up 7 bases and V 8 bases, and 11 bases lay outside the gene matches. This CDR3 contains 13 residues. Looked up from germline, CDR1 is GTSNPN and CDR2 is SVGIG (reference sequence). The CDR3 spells CAGRTSEWGTQYF. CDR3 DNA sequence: TGTGCCGGAAGGACTAGCGAATGGGGGACCCAGTACTTC.

The CDR3 DNA is TGTGCCAGCAGTCACGGGACCCAGTACTTC. This sequence encodes CASSHGTQYF. The chain links TRBV28 to TRBJ2-5; D gene ambiguous. This CDR3 is built from 10 residues. Trimming took off 5 bases at V and 7 bases at J, with 5 bases between the two ends. Germline assignment: CDR1 MDHEN and CDR2 SYDVKM.

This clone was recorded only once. The CDR3 DNA reads TGCAGCGTTTCCTCTTCGCCGGGATCTGGGGCCAACGTCCTGACTTTC. Translated: CSVSSSPGSGANVLTF. The chain employs TRBV29-1 and TRBJ2-6, with D maybe TRBD2 (5 bases). Trimming shortened V by 5 bases and J by 1 base, and 15 bases separated the two germline ends. Germline CDR1 is SQVTM and CDR2 is ANQGSEA. The CDR3 has 16 amino acids.

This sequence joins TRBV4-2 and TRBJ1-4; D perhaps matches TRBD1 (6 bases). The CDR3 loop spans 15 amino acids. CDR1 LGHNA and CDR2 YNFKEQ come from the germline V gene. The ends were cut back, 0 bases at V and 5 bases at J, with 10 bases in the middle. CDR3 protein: CASSQDVQGNEKLFF. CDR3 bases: TGTGCCAGCAGCCAAGATGTCCAGGGGAATGAAAAACTGTTTTTT.

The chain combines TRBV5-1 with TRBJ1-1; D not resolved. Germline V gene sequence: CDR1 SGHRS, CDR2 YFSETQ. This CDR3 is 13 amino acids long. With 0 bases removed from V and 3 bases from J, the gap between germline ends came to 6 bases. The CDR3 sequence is CASSLEGHTEAFF. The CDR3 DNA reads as TGCGCCAGCAGCTTGGAAGGGCACACTGAAGCTTTCTTT.

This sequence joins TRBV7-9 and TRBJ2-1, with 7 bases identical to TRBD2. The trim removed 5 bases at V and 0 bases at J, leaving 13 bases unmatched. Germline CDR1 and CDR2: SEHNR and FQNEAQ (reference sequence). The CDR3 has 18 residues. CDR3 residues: CASSAGLGGSSSYNEQFF. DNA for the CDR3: TGTGCCAGCAGCGCAGGACTAGGTGGCTCAAGCTCCTACAATGAGCAGTTCTTC.

CDR3 sequence reads: CASSLAPIGEEQFF. For the CDR3, the DNA is TGTGCCAGCAGCTTAGCCCCAATAGGGGAAGAACAGTTCTTC. This sequence joins TRBV11-2 and TRBJ2-1; maybe TRBD1 (5 bases). Germline CDR1 reads SGHAT; CDR2 reads FQNNGV. The CDR3 runs to 14 residues. V was shortened by 1 base and J by 13 bases, with 17 bases between the two germline ends. Variable domain in full (rest from reference TRBV11-2 and TRBJ2-1): EAGVAQSPRYKIIEKRQSVAFWCNPISGHATLYWYQQILGQGPKLLIQFQNNGVVDDSQLPKDRFSAERLKGVDSTLKIQPAKLEDSAVYLCASSLAPIGEEQFFGPGTRLTVL.

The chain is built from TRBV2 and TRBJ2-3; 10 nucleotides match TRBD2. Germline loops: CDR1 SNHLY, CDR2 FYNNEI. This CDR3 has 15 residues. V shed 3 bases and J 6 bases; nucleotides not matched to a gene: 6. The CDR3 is CASSDRSGRLDTQYF. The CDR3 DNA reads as TGTGCCAGCAGTGACCGTAGCGGGAGGTTGGATACGCAGTATTTT.

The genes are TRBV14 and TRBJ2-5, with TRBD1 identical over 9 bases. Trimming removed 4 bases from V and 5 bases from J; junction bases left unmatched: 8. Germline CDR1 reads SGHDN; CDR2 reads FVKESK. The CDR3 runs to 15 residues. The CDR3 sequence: CASSPESQGAETQYF. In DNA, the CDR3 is TGTGCCAGCAGCCCCGAGTCACAGGGGGCTGAGACCCAGTACTTC.

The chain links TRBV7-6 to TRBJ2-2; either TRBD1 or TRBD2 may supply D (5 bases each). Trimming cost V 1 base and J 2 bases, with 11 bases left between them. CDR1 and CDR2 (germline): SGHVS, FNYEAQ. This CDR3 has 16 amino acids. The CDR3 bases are TGTGCCAGCAGCTTAGTCAGAGGGGCAAACACCGGGGAGCTGTTTTTT. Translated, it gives CASSLVRGANTGELFF.

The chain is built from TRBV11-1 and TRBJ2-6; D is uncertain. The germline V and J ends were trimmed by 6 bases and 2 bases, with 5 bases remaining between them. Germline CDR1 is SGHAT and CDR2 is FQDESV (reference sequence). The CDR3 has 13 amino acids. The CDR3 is CASRATGANVLTF. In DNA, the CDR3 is TGTGCCAGCAGAGCCACTGGGGCCAACGTCCTGACTTTC.

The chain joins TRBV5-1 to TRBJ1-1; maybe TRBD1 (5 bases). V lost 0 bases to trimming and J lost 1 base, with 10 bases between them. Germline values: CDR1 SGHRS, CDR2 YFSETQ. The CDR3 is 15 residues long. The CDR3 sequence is CASSLVGQGNTEAFF. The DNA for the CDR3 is TGCGCCAGCAGCTTGGTGGGCCAGGGGAACACTGAAGCTTTCTTT.

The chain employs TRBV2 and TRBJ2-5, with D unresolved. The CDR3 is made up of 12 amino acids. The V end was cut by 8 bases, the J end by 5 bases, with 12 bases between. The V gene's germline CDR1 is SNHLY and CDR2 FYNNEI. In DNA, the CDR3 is TGTGCCAGCCTGGTAGGCCGGGAGACCCAGTACTTC. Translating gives CASLVGRETQYF. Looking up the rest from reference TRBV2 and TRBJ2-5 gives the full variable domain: EPEVTQTPSHQVTQMGQEVILRCVPISNHLYFYWYRQILGQKVEFLVSFYNNEISEKSEIFDDQFSVERPDGSNFTLKIRSTKLEDSAMYFCASLVGRETQYFGPGTRLLVL.

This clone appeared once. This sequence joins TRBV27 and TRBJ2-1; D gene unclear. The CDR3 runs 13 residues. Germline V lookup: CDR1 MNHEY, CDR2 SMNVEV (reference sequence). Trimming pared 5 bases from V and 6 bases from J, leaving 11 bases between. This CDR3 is CASSTRLPNEQFF. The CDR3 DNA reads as TGTGCCAGCAGTACCAGACTTCCCAATGAGCAGTTCTTC.

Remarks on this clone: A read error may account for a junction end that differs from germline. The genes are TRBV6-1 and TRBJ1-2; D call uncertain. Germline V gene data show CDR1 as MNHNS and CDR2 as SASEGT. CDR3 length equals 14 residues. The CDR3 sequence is CASSEGSVLRGYTF. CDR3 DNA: TGTGCCAGCAGCGAAGGCAGTGTGCTCAGGGGCTACACCTTC.

CDR3 nucleotide sequence: TGTGCCAGCCGTAGATACCTACTCGGGGGCGGCTACACCTTC. It specifies CASRRYLLGGGYTF. V is TRBV2 and J is TRBJ1-2, with D possibly matching TRBD1 (6 bases). Germline CDR1 is SNHLY and CDR2 is FYNNEI. Trimming left V 8 bases short and J 8 bases short, with 21 bases between. The CDR3 runs to 14 residues. Full variable domain (outside the CDR3, taken from reference TRBV2 and TRBJ1-2): EPEVTQTPSHQVTQMGQEVILRCVPISNHLYFYWYRQILGQKVEFLVSFYNNEISEKSEIFDDQFSVERPDGSNFTLKIRSTKLEDSAMYFCASRRYLLGGGYTFGSGTRLTVV.

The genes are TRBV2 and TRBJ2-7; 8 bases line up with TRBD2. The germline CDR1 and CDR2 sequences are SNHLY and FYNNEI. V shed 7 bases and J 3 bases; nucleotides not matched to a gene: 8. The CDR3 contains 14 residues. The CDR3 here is CASKGGLVIYEQYF. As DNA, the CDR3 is TGTGCCAGCAAAGGGGGACTAGTGATCTACGAGCAGTACTTC. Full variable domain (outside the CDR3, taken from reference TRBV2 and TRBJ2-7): EPEVTQTPSHQVTQMGQEVILRCVPISNHLYFYWYRQILGQKVEFLVSFYNNEISEKSEIFDDQFSVERPDGSNFTLKIRSTKLEDSAMYFCASKGGLVIYEQYFGPGTRLTVT.